These 21 T cell receptor beta chains were all obtained from the same sample, sequenced in a study of control samples from healthy donors and cancer patients. The table came from immunoSEQ multiplex PCR; TCRdb's copy has only in-frame clones and leaves some out. This listing includes fewer than 200,000 clones. The sample comprised blood. All receptors come from a woman aged 25 to 45 in good health.

The chain employs TRBV7-8 and TRBJ1-5, with TRBD1 matching 7 bases. Trimming took 5 bases from V and 4 from J; bases not matched to a gene: 5. Germline CDR1 reads SGHVS; CDR2 reads FQNEAQ. The CDR3 spans 14 residues. CDR3 in DNA: TGTGCCAGCAGCCAAATACAGGGGAATCAGCCCCAGCATTTT. Its translation: CASSQIQGNQPQHF.

The chain couples TRBV6-4 to TRBJ2-3; tentatively, D is TRBD2 (7 bases). Germline CDR1 and CDR2: MRHNA and SNTAGT. V dropped 3 bases and J dropped 0 bases, with 13 bases sitting between them. This CDR3 is 16 amino acids long. The CDR3 protein is CASSEQGGGSTDTQYF. DNA of the CDR3: TGTGCCAGCAGTGAGCAGGGAGGGGGGAGCACAGATACGCAGTATTTT.

The chain employs TRBV6-6 and TRBJ1-1; D is unresolved. Trimming pared 6 bases from V and 2 bases from J, leaving 13 bases between. The germline V gene has CDR1 MNHNY and CDR2 SVGAGI (reference sequence). CDR3 length equals 14 residues. The CDR3 is CASRPERQNTEAFF. CDR3 nucleotide sequence: TGTGCCAGCAGACCTGAGAGGCAAAACACTGAAGCTTTCTTT.

V is TRBV10-2 and J is TRBJ1-1; D gene unclear. CDR1 is WSHSY and CDR2 is SAAADI in the germline V gene. V was cut by 1 base and J by 0 bases, with 3 bases left in between. This CDR3 region has 13 residues. In DNA, the CDR3 is TGCGCCAGCAGTGAGTTCTTGAACACTGAAGCTTTCTTT. It translates to CASSEFLNTEAFF.

This chain uses TRBV27 with TRBJ1-6; D gene uncertain. CDR3 length equals 17 residues. Trimming stripped 3 bases from V and 0 bases from J, with 12 bases between. CDR1 and CDR2 (germline): MNHEY, SMNVEV (reference sequence). CDR3 bases: TGTGCCAGCAGTTTCATTCCTTTAAGCTCCTATAATTCACCCCTCCACTTT. It is translated as CASSFIPLSSYNSPLHF.

The chain recombines TRBV4-1 with TRBJ1-4, with 8 bases that match TRBD1. The CDR3 is 16 amino acids. Germline CDR1 MGHRA, CDR2 YSYEKL. The junction had 5 bases not matched to a gene; V was cut back by 2 bases and J by 3 bases. Written as DNA, the CDR3 is TGCGCCAGCAGCCAACCCCAGGGGGCTCCTAATGAAAAACTGTTTTTT. Translating gives CASSQPQGAPNEKLFF.

The chain links TRBV18 to TRBJ1-1; D gene unclear. CDR3 length: 17 amino acids. CDR1 and CDR2 (germline): KGHSH, LQKENI. V was trimmed by 3 bases and J by 1 base, leaving 18 bases between them. The CDR3 loop reads CASSPQGVRISNTEAFF. The CDR3 DNA reads as TGTGCCAGCTCACCCCAAGGCGTCCGCATATCGAACACTGAAGCTTTCTTT. Variable domain in full (rest from reference TRBV18 and TRBJ1-1): NAGVMQNPRHLVRRRGQEARLRCSPMKGHSHVYWYRQLPEEGLKFMVYLQKENIIDESGMPKERFSAEFPKEGPSILRIQQVVRGDSAAYFCASSPQGVRISNTEAFFGQGTRLTVV.

V is TRBV27 and J is TRBJ1-1, with D possibly being TRBD1 (5 bases). The germline V gene encodes CDR1 MNHEY and CDR2 SMNVEV (reference sequence). The CDR3 length is 14 residues. The V end lost 6 bases, the J end lost 3 bases, and 14 bases lay between the germline ends. CDR3 nucleotides: TGTGCCAGCAGATCAGGGTTTAGGTACACTGAAGCTTTCTTT. Protein product: CASRSGFRYTEAFF.

The chain links TRBV9 to TRBJ1-2; D remains ambiguous. CDR1 is SGDLS, CDR2 YYNGEE, per germline. The V and J ends lost 1 base and 7 bases respectively, with 11 bases between them. CDR3 size: 13 residues. This CDR3 is CASSVNLESGYTF. The CDR3 region has the DNA TGTGCCAGCAGCGTAAACCTTGAGAGTGGCTACACCTTC.

The rearrangement links TRBV6-2 or TRBV6-3 to TRBJ1-6; TRBD1 is a possible D gene (5 bases). Trimming removed 5 bases from V and 8 bases from J, with 10 bases in between. This CDR3 has 13 residues. Per the germline V gene, CDR1 is MNHEY and CDR2 is SVGEGT. CDR3 in amino acids: CASSPDSYSPLHF. CDR3 in DNA: TGTGCCAGCAGTCCAGACAGTTATTCACCCCTCCACTTT.

The rearrangement links TRBV6-5 to TRBJ1-1; 9 bases agree with TRBD1. The CDR3 length is 15 residues. The V gene's germline CDR1 is MNHEY and CDR2 SVGAGI. V gave up 6 bases and J gave up 0 bases; unmatched junction bases: 5. For the CDR3, the DNA is TGTGCCAGCAGGGCAGACAGGGGGATGAACACTGAAGCTTTCTTT. This encodes CASRADRGMNTEAFF.

V is TRBV12-3 or TRBV12-4 and J is TRBJ2-7, with D tentatively TRBD1 (5 bases). The length of the CDR3 is 13 residues. Between the trimmed V and J ends, which lost 2 bases and 3 bases, there was a span of 8 bases. This CDR3 reads CASSLIGVYEQYF. The CDR3 DNA reads as TGTGCCAGCAGTTTAATAGGGGTCTACGAGCAGTACTTC.

The V and J genes are TRBV12-3 or TRBV12-4 and TRBJ2-7, with D possibly matching TRBD1 (5 bases). The CDR3 is made up of 13 amino acids. V shed 3 bases and J shed 5 bases, with 11 bases lying between them. The CDR3 sequence is CASSFRVRNEQYF. DNA of the CDR3: TGTGCCAGCAGTTTCAGGGTCAGGAACGAGCAGTACTTC.

The chain recombines TRBV6-5 with TRBJ1-4, with 7 bases that match TRBD1. The germline gives CDR1 MNHEY, CDR2 SVGAGI. This CDR3 contains 15 residues. The V gene end was trimmed by 9 bases and the J gene end by 0 bases; junction bases not matched to a gene: 7. For the CDR3, the DNA is TGTGCCAGTCGGGTAGGACAGGCAACTAATGAAAAACTGTTTTTT. Translating gives CASRVGQATNEKLFF.

This chain connects TRBV21-1 to TRBJ2-7; the table's D call, TRBD1, has no DNA check behind it. TRBV21-1 is described as a pseudogene. The CDR3 is 15 residues long. DNA of the CDR3: TGTGCCAGCAGCAAAAAAAGTACAGGGGGGTACGAGCAGTACTTC. It specifies CASSKKSTGGYEQYF.

The chain links TRBV6-6 to TRBJ1-1, with D uncertain. Germline CDR1 reads MNHNY; CDR2 reads SVGAGI (reference sequence). The CDR3 spans 13 residues. V was pared by 10 bases and J by 1 base, with 13 bases between. The DNA for the CDR3 is TGTGCCACCCACGAACGGGGGAACACTGAAGCTTTCTTT. It translates to CATHERGNTEAFF.

The chain recombines TRBV7-9 with TRBJ1-4, with no clear D. V lost 2 bases and J lost 0, with 7 bases in between. The V gene's germline CDR1 is SEHNR and CDR2 FQNEAQ (reference sequence). This CDR3 spans 15 amino acids. The CDR3 nucleotides read TGTGCCAGCAGCTTAAACCGAGCAACTAATGAAAAACTGTTTTTT. This encodes CASSLNRATNEKLFF.

This sequence joins TRBV28 and TRBJ1-5, with a weak D call TRBD1 (5 bases). V lost 6 bases and J lost 6, with 12 bases in between. This CDR3 spans 13 amino acids. Germline values: CDR1 MDHEN, CDR2 SYDVKM. The CDR3 sequence: CASRPGPSQPQHF. Written as DNA, the CDR3 is TGTGCCAGCAGGCCGGGACCGAGTCAGCCCCAGCATTTT.

V gene TRBV10-3 combines with J gene TRBJ2-7; TRBD1 matches 9 bases. V lost 5 bases, J lost 3 bases, and 5 bases stayed unmatched. Germline CDR1 reads ENHRY; CDR2 reads SYGVKD. The CDR3 has 14 residues. Written as DNA, the CDR3 is TGTGCCATCAGTCTCACAGGGGGCCTCTACGAGCAGTACTTC. This sequence encodes CAISLTGGLYEQYF.

The V call is TRBV28, the J call TRBJ2-1; 12 nucleotides match TRBD2. Germline V gene data show CDR1 as MDHEN and CDR2 as SYDVKM. The V segment lost 6 bases and the J segment 6 bases; nucleotides outside the gene matches: 12. This CDR3 has 17 residues. The CDR3 region has the DNA TGTGCCAGCAGCCGGTTTCTAGCGGGGGGGGGCGGCAATGAGCAGTTCTTC. The encoded protein is CASSRFLAGGGGNEQFF.

This sequence joins TRBV7-6 and TRBJ2-7; 13 bases map to TRBD2. This CDR3 contains 15 residues. J lost 4 bases, V lost 0 bases, and 0 bases had no gene match. Germline CDR1 and CDR2: SGHVS and FNYEAQ. The CDR3 is CASSLALAGGYEQYF. In DNA form, the CDR3 reads TGTGCCAGCAGCTTAGCACTAGCGGGGGGGTACGAGCAGTACTTC.